This T cell receptor beta chain was captured in a study of Graves' ophthalmopathy and Graves' hyperthyroidism. Investigators amplified TCR beta CDR3 regions from RNA transcripts. An initial RT-PCR round employing HTBI primers preceded a second-round multiplex PCR. TCRdb re-derived calls from the multiplex PCR reads in MiXCR, one entry per CDR3 protein. This sample has about 660,000 distinct CDR3 sequences, with about two fifths found just once. This CDR3 contains 14 residues. Trimming took 1 base from V and 8 from J, leaving 11 bases between them. Germline V gene sequence: CDR1 MGHDK, CDR2 SYGVNS. The clonotype comes from an adult man with Graves' ophthalmopathy. The V call is TRBV25-1, the J call TRBJ2-2; a possible D gene is TRBD2 (7 bases). Sequenced input: peripheral blood. CDR3 coding DNA: TGTGCCAGCAGTGAATGGGGGGGGACAGGGGAGCTGTTTTTT. This translates into CASSEWGGTGELFF.